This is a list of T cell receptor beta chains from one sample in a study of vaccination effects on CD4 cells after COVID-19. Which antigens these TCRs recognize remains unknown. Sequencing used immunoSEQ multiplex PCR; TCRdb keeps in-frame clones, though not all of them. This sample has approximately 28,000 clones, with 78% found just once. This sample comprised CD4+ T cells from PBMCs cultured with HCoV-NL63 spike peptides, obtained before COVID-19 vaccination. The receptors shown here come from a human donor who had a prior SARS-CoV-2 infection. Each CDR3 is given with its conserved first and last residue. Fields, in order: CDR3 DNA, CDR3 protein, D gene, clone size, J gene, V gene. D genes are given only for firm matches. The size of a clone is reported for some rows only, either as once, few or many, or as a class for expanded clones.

CDR3nt: TGTGCCAGCAGTTTAGCGGGAGAAGAGGAGACCCAGTACTTC
CDR3aa: CASSLAGEEETQYF
d_gene: TRBD2
abundance: .
j_gene: TRBJ2-5
v_gene: TRBV6-2/TRBV6-3

CDR3nt: TGCAGCGTTGAGTCTAATGAAAAACTGTTTTTT
CDR3aa: CSVESNEKLFF
d_gene: .
abundance: .
j_gene: TRBJ1-4
v_gene: TRBV29-1

CDR3nt: TGTGCCAGCAGAGGACTGGGGCGTTATGAGCAGTTCTTC
CDR3aa: CASRGLGRYEQFF
d_gene: .
abundance: few
j_gene: TRBJ2-1
v_gene: TRBV12-3/TRBV12-4

CDR3nt: TGTGCCATCAGTGACCGCTCAGAGACCCAGTACTTC
CDR3aa: CAISDRSETQYF
d_gene: .
abundance: .
j_gene: TRBJ2-5
v_gene: TRBV10-3

CDR3nt: TGTGCCAGCAGTAGATCCTCGAGCTACACCGGGGAGCTGTTTTTT
CDR3aa: CASSRSSSYTGELFF
d_gene: .
abundance: .
j_gene: TRBJ2-2
v_gene: TRBV4-2

CDR3nt: TGCGCCAGCAGCCAAGACGGGACGGACAATGAAAAACTGTTTTTT
CDR3aa: CASSQDGTDNEKLFF
d_gene: .
abundance: .
j_gene: TRBJ1-4
v_gene: TRBV4-3

CDR3nt: TGTGCCAGCAGCTGGGGGCCGGGACAAGTTTCCTACGAGCAGTACTTC
CDR3aa: CASSWGPGQVSYEQYF
d_gene: .
abundance: .
j_gene: TRBJ2-7
v_gene: TRBV5-4

CDR3nt: TGTGCCAGCAGCCAAGACTACACGGCAAGGCAGCCCCAGCATTTT
CDR3aa: CASSQDYTARQPQHF
d_gene: .
abundance: .
j_gene: TRBJ1-5
v_gene: TRBV4-2

CDR3nt: TGCAGTGCTAGTTCTTTGCTAGCGGGAGCCTACGAGCAGTACTTC
CDR3aa: CSASSLLAGAYEQYF
d_gene: TRBD2
abundance: .
j_gene: TRBJ2-7
v_gene: TRBV20-1

CDR3nt: TGTGCCCCTAGCCAGTATGGTCGGGTTGACGCAACTAATGAAAAACTGTTTTTT
CDR3aa: CAPSQYGRVDATNEKLFF
d_gene: .
abundance: .
j_gene: TRBJ1-4
v_gene: TRBV19

CDR3nt: TGCGCCAGCAGCTTGGGGGGCGCCGGGTCTACAAATGAGCAGTTCTTC
CDR3aa: CASSLGGAGSTNEQFF
d_gene: .
abundance: .
j_gene: TRBJ2-1
v_gene: TRBV5-1

CDR3nt: TGTGCCAGCAGCGTAGTTTGGGGAGGATCAGATACGCAGTATTTT
CDR3aa: CASSVVWGGSDTQYF
d_gene: .
abundance: .
j_gene: TRBJ2-3
v_gene: TRBV9

CDR3nt: TGTGCCAGCAGCTTAGCGTTGTCAGGGAACACTGAAGCTTTCTTT
CDR3aa: CASSLALSGNTEAFF
d_gene: .
abundance: .
j_gene: TRBJ1-1
v_gene: TRBV7-9

CDR3nt: TGCGCCAGCACGACAGGCGATTCTAACTATGGCTACACCTTC
CDR3aa: CASTTGDSNYGYTF
d_gene: .
abundance: .
j_gene: TRBJ1-2
v_gene: TRBV5-1

CDR3nt: TGTGCCAGCAGCTGGCAGTGGAATTCACCCCTCCACTTT
CDR3aa: CASSWQWNSPLHF
d_gene: .
abundance: few
j_gene: TRBJ1-6
v_gene: TRBV27

CDR3nt: TGTGCCAGCAGTGAAGTTGCCGGGACAGAGTACGAGCAGTACTTC
CDR3aa: CASSEVAGTEYEQYF
d_gene: TRBD1
abundance: once
j_gene: TRBJ2-7
v_gene: TRBV6-1

CDR3nt: TGTGCTAGTGGTCCCTGGGGTTATGGCTACACCTTC
CDR3aa: CASGPWGYGYTF
d_gene: .
abundance: .
j_gene: TRBJ1-2
v_gene: TRBV12-5

CDR3nt: TGCGCCAGCAGCCAAGTTACCGGGACAGGGACCGACTATGGCTACACCTTC
CDR3aa: CASSQVTGTGTDYGYTF
d_gene: TRBD1
abundance: .
j_gene: TRBJ1-2
v_gene: TRBV4-3

CDR3nt: TGTGCCAGCAGCCACGAGCAGGGGGCTAGAGAAAAACTGTTTTTT
CDR3aa: CASSHEQGAREKLFF
d_gene: TRBD1
abundance: medium-sized
j_gene: TRBJ1-4
v_gene: TRBV3-1/TRBV3-2

CDR3nt: TGTGCCAGCAGCTTAAGCGGGCCCTACGAGCAGTACTTC
CDR3aa: CASSLSGPYEQYF
d_gene: .
abundance: .
j_gene: TRBJ2-7
v_gene: TRBV7-2

CDR3nt: TGTGCCAGCTCCTATAGCGGGAGCTTTCAGGATGAGCAGTTCTTC
CDR3aa: CASSYSGSFQDEQFF
d_gene: TRBD2
abundance: .
j_gene: TRBJ2-1
v_gene: TRBV18

CDR3nt: TGTGCCATCAGTGAGCATGGGTCCACAGGTACTGAAAAACTGTTTTTT
CDR3aa: CAISEHGSTGTEKLFF
d_gene: .
abundance: .
j_gene: TRBJ1-4
v_gene: TRBV10-3

CDR3nt: TGTGCCAGCTCACCAGGTCGAAGAGGGGCCAAAAACATTCAGTACTTC
CDR3aa: CASSPGRRGAKNIQYF
d_gene: .
abundance: .
j_gene: TRBJ2-4
v_gene: TRBV18

CDR3nt: TGTGCCAGCAGATTAGGACTAGCGGGGGACTACGAGCAGTACTTC
CDR3aa: CASRLGLAGDYEQYF
d_gene: TRBD2
abundance: .
j_gene: TRBJ2-7
v_gene: TRBV11-2

CDR3nt: TGTGCCAGCAGCCTAGGCCCTAGCGGCGGCTACGAGCAGTACTTC
CDR3aa: CASSLGPSGGYEQYF
d_gene: TRBD2
abundance: .
j_gene: TRBJ2-7
v_gene: TRBV4-2

CDR3nt: TGTGCCAGCAGCTTAAGACCGTCCGAGCAGTTCTTC
CDR3aa: CASSLRPSEQFF
d_gene: .
abundance: .
j_gene: TRBJ2-1
v_gene: TRBV7-2

CDR3nt: TGTGCCAGCAGCTTAGCACTAGCTCTTAATGAGCAGTTCTTC
CDR3aa: CASSLALALNEQFF
d_gene: .
abundance: once
j_gene: TRBJ2-1
v_gene: TRBV7-2

CDR3nt: TGTGCCATCAGTGATACAGGTACCTACAATGAGCAGTTCTTC
CDR3aa: CAISDTGTYNEQFF
d_gene: .
abundance: .
j_gene: TRBJ2-1
v_gene: TRBV10-3

CDR3nt: TGTGCCATCAGTGACAGTGTGGAGAAGAACACTGAAGCTTTCTTT
CDR3aa: CAISDSVEKNTEAFF
d_gene: .
abundance: .
j_gene: TRBJ1-1
v_gene: TRBV10-3

CDR3nt: TGTGCCAGCAGTTTCACCGGGACAGGTAAACTGTTTTTT
CDR3aa: CASSFTGTGKLFF
d_gene: TRBD1
abundance: once
j_gene: TRBJ1-4
v_gene: TRBV6-5

CDR3nt: TGCAGCGCAGATACAGGGGAGAACACTGAAGCTTTCTTT
CDR3aa: CSADTGENTEAFF
d_gene: TRBD1
abundance: few
j_gene: TRBJ1-1
v_gene: TRBV29-1

CDR3nt: TGCAGTGCTAGTCAAATTATGGGTGGAAAAGGGGAGCAGTTCTTC
CDR3aa: CSASQIMGGKGEQFF
d_gene: .
abundance: .
j_gene: TRBJ2-1
v_gene: TRBV20-1

CDR3nt: TGTGCCAGCAGCGGTGACGCCTACTACAATGAGCAGTTCTTC
CDR3aa: CASSGDAYYNEQFF
d_gene: .
abundance: .
j_gene: TRBJ2-1
v_gene: TRBV9

CDR3nt: TGTGCCAGCAGCCAAGAAGGTAAGCCTCCGAACGTCAACGAGCAGTACTTC
CDR3aa: CASSQEGKPPNVNEQYF
d_gene: .
abundance: .
j_gene: TRBJ2-7
v_gene: TRBV3-1/TRBV3-2

CDR3nt: TGTGCCAGCTCCGAGGGTCTCAATCAGCCCCAGCATTTT
CDR3aa: CASSEGLNQPQHF
d_gene: .
abundance: .
j_gene: TRBJ1-5
v_gene: TRBV18

CDR3nt: TGTGCCAGCAGTTTAGACAGGGGGGCAGGGGAAAAACTGTTTTTT
CDR3aa: CASSLDRGAGEKLFF
d_gene: TRBD1
abundance: .
j_gene: TRBJ1-4
v_gene: TRBV6-5

CDR3nt: TGTGCCAGCAGCAGCGGACAGGATGAGACCCAGTACTTC
CDR3aa: CASSSGQDETQYF
d_gene: TRBD1
abundance: .
j_gene: TRBJ2-5
v_gene: TRBV5-8

CDR3nt: TGTGCCAGTGCCGTCGGGGACAGGGCCTACTACGAGCAGTACTTC
CDR3aa: CASAVGDRAYYEQYF
d_gene: TRBD1
abundance: .
j_gene: TRBJ2-7
v_gene: TRBV19

CDR3nt: TGTGCCAGCAGCAGAAGAGATTCACCCCTCCACTTT
CDR3aa: CASSRRDSPLHF
d_gene: .
abundance: .
j_gene: TRBJ1-6
v_gene: TRBV7-6

CDR3nt: TGTGCCTGGAGTGTAACAGGGGGCCTCAATCAGCCCCAGCATTTT
CDR3aa: CAWSVTGGLNQPQHF
d_gene: TRBD1
abundance: .
j_gene: TRBJ1-5
v_gene: TRBV30